This TCR beta chain was documented in a study of cytomegalovirus exposure and HLA in healthy donors. Findings and caveats of the study: Most subjects' HLA-A and HLA-B alleles were reportedly predicted from TCR beta sequences. Association with HLA alleles at 0.05 false discovery rate was found for roughly 17,000 TCR beta sequences in a later analysis.

PCR was performed using 60 Vbeta and 13 Jbeta primers. Here immunoSEQ multiplex PCR was the method, and the copy in TCRdb shows in-frame clones only, minus some. This sample yields about 91,000 clones, of which under 75% are seen a single time; 1.2% belongs to the top ten. As concerns this clone: Its antigen remains unknown.

The CDR3 runs 14 residues. Trimming pared 6 bases from V and 8 bases from J, leaving 17 bases between. Germline V gene sequence: CDR1 MNHNS, CDR2 SASEGT. The clonotype was recovered from a female donor in good health and CMV-seronegative. The rearrangement links TRBV6-1 to TRBJ2-1; no definite D call. Material for sequencing was PBMCs. This CDR3 reads CASSSEWSADEQFF. CDR3 coding DNA: TGTGCCAGCAGCTCTGAATGGTCTGCGGATGAGCAGTTCTTC.